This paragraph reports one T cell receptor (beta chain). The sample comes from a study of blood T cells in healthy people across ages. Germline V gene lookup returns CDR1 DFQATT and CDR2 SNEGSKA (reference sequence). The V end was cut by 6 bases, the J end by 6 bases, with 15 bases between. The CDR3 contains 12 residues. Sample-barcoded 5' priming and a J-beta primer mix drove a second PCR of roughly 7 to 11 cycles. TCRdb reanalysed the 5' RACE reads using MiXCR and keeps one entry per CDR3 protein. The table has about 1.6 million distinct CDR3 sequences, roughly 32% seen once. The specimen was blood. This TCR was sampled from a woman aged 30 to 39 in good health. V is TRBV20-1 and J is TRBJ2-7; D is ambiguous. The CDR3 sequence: CSALGKVGEQYF. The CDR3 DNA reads TGCAGTGCCCTGGGCAAGGTGGGCGAGCAGTACTTC.